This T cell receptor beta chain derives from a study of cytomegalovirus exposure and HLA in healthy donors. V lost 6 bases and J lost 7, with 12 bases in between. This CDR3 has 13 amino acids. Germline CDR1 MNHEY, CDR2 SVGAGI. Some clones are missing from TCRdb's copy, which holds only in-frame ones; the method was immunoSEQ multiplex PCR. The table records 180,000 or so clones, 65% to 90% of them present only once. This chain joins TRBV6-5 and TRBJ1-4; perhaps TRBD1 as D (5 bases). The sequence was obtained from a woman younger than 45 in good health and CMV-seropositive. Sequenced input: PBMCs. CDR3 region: CASSPREGEKLFF. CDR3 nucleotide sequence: TGTGCCAGCAGCCCCAGGGAGGGTGAAAAACTGTTTTTT.